This TCR beta chain was sequenced during a study of T cells in localized non-small cell lung cancer. With regard to this clone: Its antigen is still unknown.

CDR1 and CDR2 (germline): SGHRS, YFSETQ. Losses at the gene ends were 5 bases for V and 7 bases for J; bases not matched to a gene: 9. The CDR3 contains 15 residues. The method was immunoSEQ multiplex PCR; TCRdb's version includes in-frame clones alone and lacks a portion of them. This table has about 77,000 clones, 88% appearing once. General study findings and limits: Because only a single region of the tumor was sequenced, heterogeneity remains possible. Median around 54 top-100 tumor clones were shared with paired adjacent lung. There was an association of higher blood T cell density with longer overall survival.

Specimen: peripheral blood, collected before any cancer treatment. The source of this sequence is a woman aged 40 to 75 with stage I squamous cell lung carcinoma. J is TRBJ1-4 and V is TRBV5-1; 9 bases fit TRBD1. CDR3 nucleotides: TGCGCCAGCAGGCAAACCGGGACAGGGAGTGAAAAACTGTTTTTT. Encoded protein: CASRQTGTGSEKLFF.